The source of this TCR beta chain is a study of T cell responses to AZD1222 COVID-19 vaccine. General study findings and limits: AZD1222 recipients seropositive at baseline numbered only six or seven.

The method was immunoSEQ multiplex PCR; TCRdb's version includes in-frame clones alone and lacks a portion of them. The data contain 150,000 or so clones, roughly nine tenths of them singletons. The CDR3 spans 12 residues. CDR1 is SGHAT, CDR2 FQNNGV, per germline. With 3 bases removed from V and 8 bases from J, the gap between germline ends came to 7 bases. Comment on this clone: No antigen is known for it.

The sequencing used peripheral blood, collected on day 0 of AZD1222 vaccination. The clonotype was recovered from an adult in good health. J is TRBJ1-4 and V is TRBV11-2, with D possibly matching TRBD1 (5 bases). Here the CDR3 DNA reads TGTGCCAGCAGCTTCCGGACAGAAAAACTGTTTTTT. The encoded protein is CASSFRTEKLFF.